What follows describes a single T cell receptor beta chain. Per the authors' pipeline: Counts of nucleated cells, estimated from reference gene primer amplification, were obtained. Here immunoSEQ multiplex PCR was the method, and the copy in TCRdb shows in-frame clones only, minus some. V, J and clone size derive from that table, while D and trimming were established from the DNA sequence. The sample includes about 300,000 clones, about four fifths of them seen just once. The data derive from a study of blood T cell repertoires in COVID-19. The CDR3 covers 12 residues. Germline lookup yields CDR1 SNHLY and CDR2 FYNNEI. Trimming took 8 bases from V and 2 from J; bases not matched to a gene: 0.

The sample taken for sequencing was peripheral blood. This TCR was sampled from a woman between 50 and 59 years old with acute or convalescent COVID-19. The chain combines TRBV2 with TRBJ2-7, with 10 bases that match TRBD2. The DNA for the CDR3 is TGTGCCAGCGGACTAGCGGCCTACGAGCAGTACTTC. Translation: CASGLAAYEQYF.